This TCR beta chain is from a study of blood T cell repertoires in COVID-19. Study context: Donors in the United States, Italy and Spain gave samples during acute or convalescent COVID-19.

In the authors' workflow: Amplification from reference gene primers served as the basis for estimated nucleated cell counts. The table came from immunoSEQ multiplex PCR; TCRdb's copy has only in-frame clones and leaves some out. D and trimming were read from the DNA, whereas the V and J calls and clone size are those reported in that table. Of more than 200,000 clones in the sample, about nine tenths were seen once. All enrollees were roughly 18 to 100 years old and from 20 to 25 US areas. In assigning cohorts, the study relied on participant-reported clinical history. This CDR3 has 14 residues. Germline V CDR1 and CDR2: SGHRS, YFSETQ. V shed 2 bases and J 8 bases; nucleotides not matched to a gene: 6.

This chain joins TRBV5-1 and TRBJ1-4, with 7 nucleotides matching TRBD1. What was sequenced was PBMCs or T cells enriched from blood (not recorded which). The sequence was obtained from a woman younger than 45 with acute COVID-19. CDR3 DNA sequence: TGCGCCAGCAGCTTAGACAGGGTTTCGGAAAAACTGTTTTTT. This encodes CASSLDRVSEKLFF.